Sequencing of this TCR beta chain was carried out in a study of shared clonotypes between healthy human individuals. Study findings and constraints: What naive subsets generally showed was a larger estimated richness than memory subsets showed.

Comment on this clone: What it recognizes is unknown.

CDR1 and CDR2 (germline): SGHDT, YYEEEE. The V segment lost 5 bases and the J segment 4 bases; nucleotides outside the gene matches: 9. The CDR3 runs to 15 residues. All of the donors resided in Nashville, Tennessee, and each was a Caucasian adult. Using immunoSEQ multiplex PCR, the repertoire was profiled, and TCRdb retains in-frame clones only, with some absent. The top ten hold about 0.059% of the sample, which has approximately 530,000 clones, more than 95% seen once. This sequence was found in a woman aged 30 to 39 in good health. Sequenced material: naive CD4+ T cells sorted from blood. Sample subset: CD45RA+ positively selected. The chain has TRBV5-6 and TRBJ1-2; 9 bases fit TRBD1. This CDR3 reads CASRTRDRVGYGYTF. In nucleotides, the CDR3 is TGTGCCAGCAGGACCCGGGACAGGGTAGGCTATGGCTACACCTTC. Variable domain in full (rest from reference TRBV5-6 and TRBJ1-2): DAGVTQSPTHLIKTRGQQVTLRCSPKSGHDTVSWYQQALGQGPQFIFQYYEEEERQRGNFPDRFSGHQFPNYSSELNVNALLLGDSALYLCASRTRDRVGYGYTFGSGTRLTVV.